This passage covers 22 T cell receptor beta chains from one sample sequenced in a study of T cells in Graves' hyperthyroidism and ophthalmopathy. Amplified regions were TCR beta CDR3 sequences from RNA transcripts. Using the HTBI primer set, a first-round RT-PCR was run on the TCR CDR3. TCRdb reanalysed the multiplex PCR reads using MiXCR and keeps one entry per CDR3 protein. The data contain about 770,000 distinct CDR3 sequences, around 20% of them seen just once; the ten biggest clones take up approximately 15%. Sequencing was carried out using blood. Receptor source: a woman aged 45-65 years with Graves' hyperthyroidism that later progressed to Graves' ophthalmopathy.

This clonotype was recorded many times. The gene calls are TRBV3-1 and TRBJ1-3; D not resolved. The germline CDR1 and CDR2 sequences are LGHDT and YNNKEL (reference sequence). This CDR3 region has 15 residues. V dropped 0 bases and J dropped 2 bases, with 8 bases sitting between them. The CDR3 spells CASSQDSAAGNTIYF. CDR3 sequence (DNA): TGTGCCAGCAGCCAAGATAGTGCAGCTGGAAACACCATATATTTT.

The rearrangement links TRBV9 to TRBJ2-7; D is perhaps TRBD1 or TRBD2 (5 bases each). The V end was cut by 4 bases, the J end by 6 bases, with 17 bases between. Per germline, CDR1 SGDLS and CDR2 YYNGEE. The CDR3 is 14 residues long. The CDR3 DNA sequence: TGTGCCAGCAGCTTCTCAAAATCAGGGAGCGAGCAGTACTTC. This sequence encodes CASSFSKSGSEQYF.

This sequence joins TRBV6-1 and TRBJ1-5; TRBD1 agrees at 7 bases. CDR3 length: 16 residues. CDR1 is MNHNS, CDR2 SASEGT, per germline. Trimming cost V 7 bases and J 7 bases; bases outside gene matches: 16. The CDR3 spells CASTPYPTGSQQPQHF. The CDR3 DNA sequence: TGTGCCAGCACCCCCTACCCGACAGGGTCCCAACAGCCCCAGCATTTT.

This clonotype has ten or more counts. V usage is TRBV12-3 or TRBV12-4 and J usage is TRBJ2-2; 11 bases are a match to TRBD1. CDR3 length: 15 residues. Trimming cost V 4 bases and J 7 bases; bases outside gene matches: 5. CDR3 in amino acids: CASSSRTGGLGELFF. The CDR3, as DNA: TGTGCCAGCAGTTCCCGGACAGGGGGCCTCGGGGAGCTGTTTTTT.

The chain employs TRBV14 and TRBJ1-5; maybe TRBD1 (6 bases). Trimming shortened V by 3 bases and J by 10 bases, and 10 bases separated the two germline ends. There are 12 residues in the CDR3. Germline assignment: CDR1 SGHDN and CDR2 FVKESK. Written as DNA, the CDR3 is TGTGCCAGCAGCCAGCAACAGGGACCCCAGCATTTT. Residues: CASSQQQGPQHF.

This clonotype was counted at least ten times. The V gene is TRBV6-1, the J gene TRBJ2-7, with D possibly TRBD1 on 6 matching bases. V was pared by 6 bases and J by 1 base, with 16 bases between. Germline CDR1 reads MNHNS; CDR2 reads SASEGT. CDR3 length: 15 residues. In DNA form, the CDR3 reads TGTGCCAGCAGGTCCGGGACATCCACATCCTACGAGCAGTACTTC. As protein: CASRSGTSTSYEQYF.

This clonotype showed up just a few times. The chain links TRBV19 to TRBJ2-3; D is uncertain. CDR1 and CDR2 from the germline V gene are LNHDA and SQIVND (reference sequence). V shed 0 bases and J shed 0 bases, with 10 bases lying between them. This CDR3 has 16 amino acids. The DNA for the CDR3 is TGTGCCAGTAGTATAGATGACACCTCTAGCACAGATACGCAGTATTTT. It specifies CASSIDDTSSTDTQYF.

This clonotype was picked up a small number of times. CDR3 region: CATSRDGRDGQPQHF. DNA of the CDR3: TGTGCCACCAGCAGAGATGGCCGGGATGGTCAGCCCCAGCATTTT. This chain links TRBV15 with TRBJ1-5; D is ambiguous. From germline, CDR1 is LNHNV and CDR2 YYDKDF (reference sequence). The V end lost 0 bases, the J end lost 6 bases, and 12 bases lay between the germline ends. CDR3 length: 15 amino acids.

The chain employs TRBV7-9 and TRBJ1-6; 9 bases align to TRBD1. CDR3 length: 15 amino acids. Looked up from germline, CDR1 is SEHNR and CDR2 is FQNEAQ (reference sequence). Losses at the gene ends were 4 bases for V and 9 bases for J; bases not matched to a gene: 7. This CDR3 is CASSSRQGGFSPLHF. DNA for the CDR3: TGTGCCAGCAGCTCAAGACAGGGGGGATTTTCACCCCTCCACTTT.

In its sample, this clonotype was seen many times. The V call is TRBV7-2, the J call TRBJ1-2, with no clear D. V was pared by 6 bases and J by 5 bases, with 19 bases between. Germline V lookup: CDR1 SGHTA, CDR2 FQGNSA. The CDR3 runs to 15 residues. The CDR3 is CASSQGRDPSYGYTF. CDR3 nucleotide sequence: TGTGCCAGCAGTCAAGGGAGGGATCCCTCTTATGGCTACACCTTC. Together with reference TRBV7-2 and TRBJ1-2, the CDR3 gives the full variable domain: GAGVSQSPSNKVTEKGKDVELRCDPISGHTALYWYRQSLGQGLEFLIYFQGNSAPDKSGLPSDRFSAERTGGSVSTLTIQRTQQEDSAVYLCASSQGRDPSYGYTFGSGTRLTVV.

This clonotype has more than one count but fewer than ten. The rearrangement uses TRBV6-1 and TRBJ2-1; possibly TRBD1 for D (7 bases). This CDR3 region has 15 residues. Trimming removed 6 bases at V and 9 bases at J, with 21 bases between. The germline gives CDR1 MNHNS, CDR2 SASEGT. The CDR3 here is CASRRDREGSGEQFF. The DNA for the CDR3 is TGTGCCAGCAGAAGAGACAGGGAAGGTAGCGGTGAGCAGTTCTTC.

This clonotype has a single count. A read error may account for a junction end that differs from germline. V usage is TRBV9 and J usage is TRBJ2-7; D unresolved. The CDR3 covers 13 residues. CDR1 is SGDLS, CDR2 YYNGEE, per germline. CDR3 nucleotide sequence: TGTGCCAGCAGCGTAGACGGCGCCTACGAGCAGCACTTC. Its protein is CASSVDGAYEQHF.

This rearrangement joins TRBV19 to TRBJ1-1; possible D gene TRBD1, 5 bases. V shed 2 bases and J shed 3 bases, with 13 bases lying between them. The germline gives CDR1 LNHDA, CDR2 SQIVND (reference sequence). The CDR3 extends over 15 amino acids. The CDR3 is CASSIPGFSDTEAFF. The CDR3 region has the DNA TGTGCCAGTAGTATACCAGGGTTTTCGGACACTGAAGCTTTCTTT.

The rearrangement uses TRBV11-2 and TRBJ1-1; 7 bases are shared with TRBD1. CDR1 and CDR2 from the germline V gene are SGHAT and FQNNGV. The CDR3 is made up of 18 amino acids. The ends lost 5 bases at V and 0 bases at J; junction bases unmatched: 15. CDR3 bases: TGTGCCAGCAGCCCCCGACAGGGAAGAGGGCCCTTGAACACTGAAGCTTTCTTT. The encoded protein is CASSPRQGRGPLNTEAFF.

Many counts were recorded for this clonotype. V gene TRBV5-1 combines with J gene TRBJ2-7; 8 nucleotides align to TRBD1. Per the germline V gene, CDR1 is SGHRS and CDR2 is YFSETQ. This CDR3 has 14 residues. The J segment lost 5 bases and the V segment lost 4 bases, leaving 8 bases of the junction unmatched. The chain's CDR3 is CASSMGQADNEQYF. Written as DNA, the CDR3 is TGCGCCAGCAGCATGGGACAGGCTGACAACGAGCAGTACTTC.

This clonotype was seen many times. This rearrangement joins TRBV6-1 to TRBJ1-1, with D perhaps TRBD1 (5 bases). V shed 1 base and J shed 9 bases, with 6 bases lying between them. This CDR3 has 11 residues. Germline-derived CDR1 and CDR2 are MNHNS and SASEGT. The CDR3 protein is CASSEGQQAFF. CDR3 sequence (DNA): TGTGCCAGCAGTGAAGGACAGCAAGCTTTCTTT.

The genes are TRBV12-3 or TRBV12-4 and TRBJ1-2; D is unresolved. Trimming shortened V by 5 bases and J by 1 base, and 14 bases separated the two germline ends. This CDR3 region has 15 residues. CDR3 DNA sequence: TGTGCCAGCAGTCGGGCCCTGGAGTATAACTATGGCTACACCTTC. Encoded protein: CASSRALEYNYGYTF.

The sample holds many counts of this clonotype. The chain is built from TRBV6-5 and TRBJ1-1; maybe TRBD1 (5 bases). The CDR3 loop spans 14 amino acids. Trimming removed 2 bases from V and 0 bases from J, with 7 bases in between. Germline loops: CDR1 MNHEY, CDR2 SVGAGI. The CDR3 DNA follows: TGTGCCAGCAGTTACCAGGGTATGAACACTGAAGCTTTCTTT. Protein sequence: CASSYQGMNTEAFF.

This clonotype was detected a few times. The chain couples TRBV19 to TRBJ2-1, with 8 positions matching TRBD1. Germline CDR1 and CDR2: LNHDA and SQIVND (reference sequence). The CDR3 has 16 amino acids. The trim removed 4 bases at V and 8 bases at J, leaving 13 bases unmatched. The CDR3 DNA reads as TGTGCCAGTAGTACGTTTCGACAGGGGATTAGCGATGAGCAGTTCTTC. Translating gives CASSTFRQGISDEQFF.

This clonotype appeared many times. The chain uses TRBV4-1 and TRBJ2-7; 9 bases match TRBD1. The length of the CDR3 is 14 residues. The germline gives CDR1 MGHRA, CDR2 YSYEKL. Trimming took 3 bases from V and 5 from J; bases not matched to a gene: 5. Written as DNA, the CDR3 is TGCGCCAGCAGCCATACCGGGACAGGGAACGAGCAGTACTTC. Translation gives CASSHTGTGNEQYF.

V usage is TRBV20-1 and J usage is TRBJ1-3, with D possibly matching TRBD1 (5 bases). The length of the CDR3 is 12 residues. The germline V gene has CDR1 DFQATT and CDR2 SNEGSKA (reference sequence). Trimming cost V 6 bases and J 15 bases, with 21 bases left between them. In DNA form, the CDR3 reads TGCAGTGCGACCGATTCGATCCCCGGGGGATATTTT. Its translation is CSATDSIPGGYF.

Only a few counts were recorded for this clonotype. The CDR3 DNA is TGCAGTGCTAGAGTTACACAGGACATCTCCTACGAGCAGTACTTC. Its translation: CSARVTQDISYEQYF. The V call is TRBV20-1, the J call TRBJ2-7, with a weak D call TRBD1 (5 bases). Trimming cost V 1 base and J 0 bases, with 13 bases left between them. This CDR3 contains 15 residues. CDR1 and CDR2 (germline): DFQATT, SNEGSKA (reference sequence).